This T cell receptor (beta chain) derives from a study of control samples from healthy donors and cancer patients. Trimming at V came to 3 bases and at J to 1 base, leaving 11 bases not matched to a gene. The CDR3 totals 16 residues. The V gene's germline CDR1 is DFQATT and CDR2 SNEGSKA (reference sequence). Sequencing was performed with immunoSEQ multiplex PCR; in TCRdb, only in-frame clones are kept and a portion is missing. The table has roughly 88,000 clones, around four fifths seen once. The chain links TRBV20-1 to TRBJ1-1, with 7 bases aligning to TRBD1. This sequence originates from a man aged 30 to 39 in good health. What was sequenced was blood. CDR3 nucleotides: TGCAGTGCTAGTAGAACCAGGGGGGGGAAGAACACTGAAGCTTTCTTT. This translates into CSASRTRGGKNTEAFF.